These 6 T cell receptor beta chains were all obtained from the same sample, sequenced in a study of T-cell reconstitution after alpha-beta-depleted transplantation in children. Library preparation (for TCRbeta) was performed with unique molecular identifiers. A single record per CDR3 protein comes from TCRdb applying MiXCR to the PCR reads. The table lists roughly 670,000 distinct CDR3 sequences, around 13% of them singletons, with 0.79% in the top ten. The sample in question was PBMCs, obtained before TCRalphabeta/CD19-depleted stem cell transplant. Source of these receptors: a girl aged 2-10 years with congenital amegakaryocytic thrombocytopenia, due to receive a stem cell transplant.

The chain links TRBV5-1 to TRBJ2-5, with D possibly being TRBD2 (7 bases). Trimming took 3 bases from V and 4 from J, leaving 25 bases between them. Germline CDR1 SGHRS, CDR2 YFSETQ. The CDR3 is made up of 18 amino acids. This CDR3 is CASSSRTEGAGGGETQYF. The CDR3 bases are TGCGCCAGCAGCTCTCGGACAGAGGGTGCTGGGGGGGGAGAGACCCAGTACTTC.

The CDR3 DNA reads TGCGCCAGCAGCCAGGGGGGTGGGTTCGACACTGAAGCTTTCTTT. Its protein product is CASSQGGGFDTEAFF. This sequence joins TRBV4-1 and TRBJ1-1; TRBD1 is a possible D gene (5 bases). The germline V gene has CDR1 MGHRA and CDR2 YSYEKL. The V gene lost 3 bases and the J gene lost 3 bases, with 14 bases spanning the gap. The CDR3 length is 15 residues.

The chain joins TRBV24-1 to TRBJ2-1; unclear D gene. Trimming stripped 1 base from V and 5 bases from J, with 8 bases between. The CDR3 has 14 amino acids. Germline CDR1 KGHDR, CDR2 SFDVKD. The CDR3 nucleotides read TGTGCCACCAGTGATTTCGTTAGAGACAATGAGCAGTTCTTC. This translates into CATSDFVRDNEQFF.

Only a few counts were recorded for this clonotype. The chain couples TRBV20-1 to TRBJ2-7; the match to TRBD2 covers 7 bases. The CDR3 has 16 residues. Germline loops: CDR1 DFQATT, CDR2 SNEGSKA (reference sequence). Trimming at V came to 0 bases and at J to 2 bases, leaving 10 bases not matched to a gene. Here the CDR3 reads CSARDSGRAEPYEQYF. The DNA of the CDR3 is TGCAGTGCTAGAGATAGTGGGAGGGCCGAACCCTACGAGCAGTACTTC.

This clonotype was picked up many times. This rearrangement joins TRBV21-1 to TRBJ2-5; TRBD1 is the table's D call and was not checked against the DNA. TRBV21-1 is annotated as a pseudogene. This CDR3 contains 10 residues. CDR3 sequence reads: CASSTPGRYF. Written as DNA, the CDR3 is TGTGCCAGCAGCACGCCGGGCCGGTACTTC.

The CDR3 spells CASTTDSSFEQYF. As DNA, the CDR3 is TGTGCCAGCACCACGGACTCCTCGTTTGAGCAGTACTTC. The chain uses TRBV6-2 or TRBV6-3 and TRBJ2-7, with D maybe TRBD2 (5 bases). The V gene's germline CDR1 is MNHEY and CDR2 SVGEGT. This CDR3 is 13 amino acids long. The V gene lost 7 bases and the J gene lost 7 bases, with 17 bases spanning the gap.